The 13 T cell receptor beta chains presented below share a single source sample, sequenced in a study of T-cell memory formation after mild COVID-19. TCRdb re-called the 5' RACE reads through MiXCR, storing one row per CDR3 protein. The sample includes a few hundred thousand distinct CDR3 sequences, roughly 20% of them seen just once. Specimen: PBMCs or a T cell subset sorted from them (not recorded which). The source is a man aged 18 to 29 who had mild COVID-19 (a few samples of this study predate the infection). Cell type and time point are not known.

This clonotype showed up just a few times. The rearrangement joins TRBV12-3 or TRBV12-4 to TRBJ2-1; the match to TRBD1 covers 9 bases. The CDR3 spans 14 residues. Trimming at V came to 8 bases and at J to 10 bases, leaving 12 bases not matched to a gene. The CDR3 sequence: CASVLNRGQLEQFF. Here the CDR3 DNA reads TGTGCCAGCGTCCTTAACAGGGGGCAATTAGAGCAGTTCTTC.

This chain connects TRBV7-9 to TRBJ1-6; D ambiguous. CDR3 length: 14 residues. V lost 1 base and J lost 10, with 11 bases in between. Germline-derived CDR1 and CDR2 are SEHNR and FQNEAQ (reference sequence). The CDR3 DNA is TGTGCCAGCAGCTTAGGTCAGGTCGAATCACCCCTCCACTTT. This codes for CASSLGQVESPLHF.

The chain joins TRBV6-6 to TRBJ1-2; D might be TRBD1 (5 bases). This CDR3 region has 14 residues. Per germline, CDR1 MNHNY and CDR2 SVGAGI (reference sequence). V lost 6 bases and J 5 bases, leaving 16 bases between the germline ends. CDR3: CASSFREGIYGYTF. Written as DNA, the CDR3 is TGTGCCAGCAGCTTCAGGGAAGGGATATATGGCTACACCTTC.

This rearrangement joins TRBV7-3 to TRBJ2-1; no firm D call. The CDR3 consists of 15 residues. Trimming cost V 5 bases and J 0 bases, with 11 bases left between them. Germline values: CDR1 SGHTA, CDR2 FQGTGA. The CDR3, as DNA: TGTGCCAGCAGCGTATCAGGTTACTCCTACAATGAGCAGTTCTTC. Encoded protein: CASSVSGYSYNEQFF.

This chain connects TRBV5-5 to TRBJ1-2, with 8 bases matching TRBD1. Trimming took 5 bases from V and 2 from J; bases not matched to a gene: 2. This CDR3 region has 13 residues. Germline V gives CDR1 SGHKS, CDR2 YYEKEE (reference sequence). The chain's CDR3 is CASSWDRNYGYTF. The CDR3 nucleotides are TGTGCCAGCAGTTGGGACAGGAACTATGGCTACACCTTC.

Only a few counts were recorded for this clonotype. The V call is TRBV20-1, the J call TRBJ1-4; D is ambiguous. V was clipped by 1 base and J by 0 bases, with 24 bases between them. Per the germline V gene, CDR1 is DFQATT and CDR2 is SNEGSKA (reference sequence). The CDR3 runs 20 residues. CDR3 region: CSARASISTTKGATNEKLFF. CDR3 DNA: TGCAGTGCTAGAGCCTCCATTTCGACCACAAAGGGAGCAACTAATGAAAAACTGTTTTTT.

V gene TRBV7-2 combines with J gene TRBJ2-7; D remains ambiguous. Germline CDR1 and CDR2: SGHTA and FQGNSA. The CDR3 totals 15 residues. Trimming left V 7 bases short and J 0 bases short, with 16 bases between. CDR3 nucleotides: TGTGCCAGCAAGGAGTCACAGATCAGCTCCTACGAGCAGTACTTC. Translating gives CASKESQISSYEQYF.

The CDR3 here is CASSPAGVPNTEAFF. CDR3 bases: TGTGCCAGCAGCCCTGCGGGGGTACCGAACACTGAAGCTTTCTTT. This chain uses TRBV7-9 with TRBJ1-1, with D tentatively TRBD1 (5 bases). CDR1 is SEHNR, CDR2 FQNEAQ, per germline (reference sequence). Trimming stripped 5 bases from V and 1 base from J, with 14 bases between. This CDR3 spans 15 amino acids.

This clonotype has only a few counts. The chain recombines TRBV7-3 with TRBJ1-1; 7 bases fit TRBD1. The CDR3 loop spans 13 amino acids. V trimming: 5 bases; J trimming: 6 bases; junction bases outside the gene matches: 6. From germline, CDR1 is SGHTA and CDR2 FQGTGA. The CDR3 nucleotides are TGTGCCAGCAGCGTCACAGGGGAGGCTGAAGCTTTCTTT. Amino acid sequence: CASSVTGEAEAFF.

The chain carries TRBV5-1 and TRBJ1-2; maybe TRBD1 (5 bases). The germline V gene encodes CDR1 SGHRS and CDR2 YFSETQ. V lost 2 bases and J 4 bases, leaving 6 bases between the germline ends. CDR3 length equals 12 residues. Here the CDR3 reads CASSFTGYGYTF. As DNA, the CDR3 is TGCGCCAGCAGCTTCACAGGCTATGGCTACACCTTC.

The J gene is TRBJ1-2, the V gene TRBV20-1, with 8 bases identical to TRBD1. Germline lookup yields CDR1 DFQATT and CDR2 SNEGSKA (reference sequence). The CDR3 is 13 residues long. Trimming cost V 1 base and J 8 bases; bases outside gene matches: 6. The CDR3: CSARARTGKGYTF. The DNA for the CDR3 is TGCAGTGCTAGAGCCCGGACAGGGAAAGGCTACACCTTC.

The table lists this clonotype with a few counts. This chain joins TRBV14 and TRBJ1-2, with D perhaps TRBD1 (6 bases). The CDR3 extends over 15 amino acids. V was cut by 0 bases and J by 7 bases, with 15 bases left in between. The germline gives CDR1 SGHDN, CDR2 FVKESK. The CDR3: CASSQDTRGPFGYTF. The CDR3 DNA is TGTGCCAGCAGCCAAGATACCAGGGGCCCCTTTGGCTACACCTTC.

The chain has TRBV11-2 and TRBJ2-7; the D is unclear. The CDR3 totals 12 residues. Germline loops: CDR1 SGHAT, CDR2 FQNNGV. The V end lost 1 base, the J end lost 5 bases, and 6 bases lay between the germline ends. The CDR3 nucleotides are TGTGCCAGCAGCTTAGCGGGCCACGAGCAGTACTTC. Its translation is CASSLAGHEQYF. Based on the CDR3 plus reference TRBV11-2 and TRBJ2-7, the full variable domain is EAGVAQSPRYKIIEKRQSVAFWCNPISGHATLYWYQQILGQGPKLLIQFQNNGVVDDSQLPKDRFSAERLKGVDSTLKIQPAKLEDSAVYLCASSLAGHEQYFGPGTRLTVT.